A single sample is the source of the 10 T cell receptor beta chains below, sequenced in a study of T cell clonality in common variable immunodeficiency. Clones were read by immunoSEQ multiplex PCR, and TCRdb kept only the in-frame ones, dropping some. The data show about 32,000 clones, with none appearing a single time. The sequencing sample was made of peripheral blood mononuclear cells. Every receptor here comes from a person between 18 and 70 years old in good health.

This clone was counted at least ten times. The read ends 3 residues before the CDR3 terminus; that terminus is restored from the germline J gene. The chain links TRBV30 to TRBJ2-5, with 7 bases aligning to TRBD1. J gave up 0 bases and V 8 bases, and 12 bases lay outside the gene matches. This CDR3 has 15 amino acids. Germline loops: CDR1 GTSNPN, CDR2 SVGIG (reference sequence). This CDR3 reads CAGSAGGRHQETQYF. The CDR3 bases that were read are TGTGCCGGATCAGCAGGGGGTCGACACCAAGAGACC.

Regarding this clone: This may stem from a read error, because a much larger clone lies one nucleotide away. The read stops 3 residues short of the end of the CDR3; the missing end is completed from the germline J gene. This chain uses TRBV5-1 with TRBJ2-2, with D maybe TRBD1 (5 bases). The germline gives CDR1 SGHRS, CDR2 YFSETQ. The CDR3 runs to 16 residues. CDR3 DNA (partial): TGCGCCAGCAGCGCCGTTAACACCGCTGGGGCCAACGTG. It translates to CASSAVNTAGANV. The complete CDR3 reads CASSAVNTAGANVLFF.

Remarks on this clone: Germline and junction disagree at one end, which may indicate a read error. Other DNA variants within this sample encode the same CDR3. The sequenced part of the CDR3 DNA is TGTGCCTGGACCTACTCAGGAGACACG. Translated, it gives CAWTYSGDT. The whole CDR3 region reads CAWTYSGDTIYF. The chain is built from TRBV30 and TRBJ1-3; D is unresolved. The CDR3 goes on 3 residues after the read ends, and that part is filled in from the germline J gene. The CDR3 is made up of 12 amino acids. The germline gives CDR1 GTSNPN, CDR2 SVGIG (reference sequence).

This clone was observed at least ten times. The CDR3 extends 3 residues past the end of the read, so its final part is completed from the germline J gene. The chain links TRBV18 to TRBJ1-4, with D perhaps TRBD1 (6 bases). Germline V gene sequence: CDR1 KGHSH, CDR2 LQKENI. With 4 bases removed from V and 3 bases from J, the gap between germline ends came to 9 bases. The CDR3 has 14 residues. The CDR3 is CASSRGLANEKLFF. The covered CDR3 bases are TGTGCCAGCTCACGGGGGCTGGCTAATGAAAAA.

Comment on this clone: The sequenced fragment ends 3 residues before the CDR3 boundary, so the rest is inferred from the germline J gene. V gene TRBV5-8 combines with J gene TRBJ2-1; 12 bases match TRBD2. The CDR3 runs 13 residues. Germline CDR1 reads SGHTS; CDR2 reads YDEGEE. The junction had 5 bases not matched to a gene; V was cut back by 7 bases and J by 9 bases. The DNA read from the CDR3 is TGTGCCAGCCGACTAGCGGGAGTTGGTGAG. It yields the protein CASRLAGVGE. The whole CDR3 protein is CASRLAGVGEQFF. Filled out from reference TRBV5-8 and TRBJ2-1, the complete variable domain reads EAGVTQSPTHLIKTRGQQATLRCSPISGHTSVYWYQQALGLGLQFLLWYDEGEERNRGNFPPRFSGRQFPNYSSELNVNALELEDSALYLCASRLAGVGEQFFGPGTRLTVL.

This clone was recorded many times. Sequencing ends 3 residues short of the CDR3 end; the germline J gene provides the rest. The chain has TRBV5-1 and TRBJ2-5, with 7 bases aligning to TRBD1. The CDR3 length is 16 residues. With V trimmed by 0 bases and J by 4 bases, 9 bases remained unmatched. Germline-derived CDR1 and CDR2 are SGHRS and YFSETQ. Partial CDR3 DNA: TGCGCCAGCAGCTTGGGCTTTGAGGGGGCGGGAGAGACC. Protein product: CASSLGFEGAGET. The full CDR3 sequence reads CASSLGFEGAGETQYF.

This clone has a count of ten or more. The read finishes 3 residues shy of the CDR3 end, and the germline J gene is used to complete it. The rearrangement uses TRBV7-8 and TRBJ2-1; 8 bases are a match to TRBD1. The CDR3 spans 13 residues. V lost 3 bases, J lost 7 bases, and 2 bases stayed unmatched. Per germline, CDR1 SGHVS and CDR2 FQNEAQ. The CDR3 protein is CASSLDRANEQFF. The DNA read from the CDR3 is TGTGCCAGCAGCTTGGACAGGGCTAATGAG.

A word on this clone: The read terminates 3 residues ahead of where the CDR3 ends, so the germline J gene completes it. The chain joins TRBV6-4 to TRBJ1-5, with D uncertain. CDR1 and CDR2 from the germline V gene are MRHNA and SNTAGT. This CDR3 has 15 residues. V lost 3 bases and J 4 bases, leaving 13 bases between the germline ends. The sequenced CDR3 bases are TGTGCCAGCAGTGAAACCGCAGGAGGGAATCAGCCC. The encoded protein is CASSETAGGNQP. The CDR3 reads in full as CASSETAGGNQPQHF.

Notes on this clone: Read sequence stops 3 residues before the CDR3 end, and the germline J gene provides the missing end. J is TRBJ1-2 and V is TRBV29-1; TRBD1 matches 7 bases. This CDR3 region has 12 residues. CDR1 and CDR2 from the germline V gene are SQVTM and ANQGSEA. Here the CDR3 reads CSVEESGTAYTF. The sequenced CDR3 bases are TGCAGCGTTGAAGAATCCGGGACAGCC.

Many counts were recorded for this clone. The CDR3 goes on 3 residues after the read ends, and that part is filled in from the germline J gene. The rearrangement joins TRBV19 to TRBJ2-7; 9 nucleotides align to TRBD1. V shed 7 bases, J shed 5 bases, and the junction held 12 bases outside the gene matches. Germline lookup yields CDR1 LNHDA and CDR2 SQIVND (reference sequence). This CDR3 spans 15 amino acids. Here the CDR3 reads CASTPARDRVDEQYF. The sequenced part of the CDR3 DNA is TGTGCCAGTACTCCGGCCCGGGACAGGGTCGACGAG. The whole variable domain, remainder taken from reference TRBV19 and TRBJ2-7, is DGGITQSPKYLFRKEGQNVTLSCEQNLNHDAMYWYRQDPGQGLRLIYYSQIVNDFQKGDIAEGYSVSREKKESFPLTVTSAQKNPTAFYLCASTPARDRVDEQYFGPGTRLTVT.